The sequence of this TCR beta chain was determined in a study of T cell repertoires in cytomegalovirus infection. Overall study: Public TCR beta signature analysis indicated the presence of both CMV infection and matching HLA type.

Remarks on this clonotype: What it binds is unknown. Being one base from a much bigger clone, this may be a read error.

Study-wide points: HLA-C-restricted CMV clonotypes gave the most frequent clonotype in two of eight donors.

TCRdb reanalysed the reads using MiXCR and keeps one entry per CDR3 protein. The sample shows under 450,000 distinct CDR3 sequences, approximately 30% of them seen only once. The source is a human donor in good health (CMV status not recorded). Some clones in this sample may be carry-over from other donors' samples. The material was cultured PBMCs, obtained from culture after CMV antigen stimulation.

CDR3 bases: TGTGACAGCAGCAGGGCTTGGGGTCCAGATACGCAGTATTTT. As protein: CDSSRAWGPDTQYF. This sequence joins TRBV7-2 and TRBJ2-3; possibly TRBD1 for D (5 bases). This CDR3 is 14 amino acids long. The V gene's germline CDR1 is SGHTA and CDR2 FQGNSA.